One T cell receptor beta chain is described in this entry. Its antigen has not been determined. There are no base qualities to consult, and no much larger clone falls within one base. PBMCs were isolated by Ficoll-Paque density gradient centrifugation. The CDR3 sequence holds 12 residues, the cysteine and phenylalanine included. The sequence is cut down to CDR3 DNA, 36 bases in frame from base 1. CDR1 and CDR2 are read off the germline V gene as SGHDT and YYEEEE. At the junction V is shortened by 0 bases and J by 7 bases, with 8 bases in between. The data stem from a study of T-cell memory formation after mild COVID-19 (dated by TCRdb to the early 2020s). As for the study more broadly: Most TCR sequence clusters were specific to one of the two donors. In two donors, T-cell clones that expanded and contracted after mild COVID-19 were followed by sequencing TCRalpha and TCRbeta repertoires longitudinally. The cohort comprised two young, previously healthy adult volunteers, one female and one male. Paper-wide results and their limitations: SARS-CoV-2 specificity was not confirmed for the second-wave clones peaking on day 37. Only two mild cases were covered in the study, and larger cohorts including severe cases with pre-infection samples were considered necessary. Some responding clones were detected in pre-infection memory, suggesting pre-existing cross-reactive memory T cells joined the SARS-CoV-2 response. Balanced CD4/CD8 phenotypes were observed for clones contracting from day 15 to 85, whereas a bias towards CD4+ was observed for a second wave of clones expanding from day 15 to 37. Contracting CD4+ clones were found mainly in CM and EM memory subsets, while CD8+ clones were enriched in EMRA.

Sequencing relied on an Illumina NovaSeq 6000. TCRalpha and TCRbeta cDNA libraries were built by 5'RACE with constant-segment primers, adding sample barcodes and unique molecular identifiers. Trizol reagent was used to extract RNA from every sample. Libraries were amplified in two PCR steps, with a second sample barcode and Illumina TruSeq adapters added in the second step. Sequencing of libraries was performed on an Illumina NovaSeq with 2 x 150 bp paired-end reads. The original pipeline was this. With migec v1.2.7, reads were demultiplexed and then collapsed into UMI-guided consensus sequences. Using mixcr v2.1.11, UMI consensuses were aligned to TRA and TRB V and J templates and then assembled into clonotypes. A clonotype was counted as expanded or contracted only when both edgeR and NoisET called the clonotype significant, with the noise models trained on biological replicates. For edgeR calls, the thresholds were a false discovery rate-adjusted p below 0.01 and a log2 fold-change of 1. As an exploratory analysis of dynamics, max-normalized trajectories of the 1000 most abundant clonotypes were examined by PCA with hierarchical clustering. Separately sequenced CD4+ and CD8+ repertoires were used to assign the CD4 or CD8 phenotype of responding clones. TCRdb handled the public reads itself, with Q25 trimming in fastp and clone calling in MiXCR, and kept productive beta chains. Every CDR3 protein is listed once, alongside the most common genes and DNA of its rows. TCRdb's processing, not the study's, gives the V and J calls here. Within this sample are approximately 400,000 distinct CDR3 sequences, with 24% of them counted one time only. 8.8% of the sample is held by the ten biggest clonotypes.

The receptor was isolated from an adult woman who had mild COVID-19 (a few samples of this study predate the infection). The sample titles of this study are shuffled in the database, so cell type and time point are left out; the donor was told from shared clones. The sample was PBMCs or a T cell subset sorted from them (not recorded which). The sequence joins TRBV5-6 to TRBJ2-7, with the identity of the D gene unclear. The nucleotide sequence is TGTGCCAGCAGCTTGGTACCCTCGGAGCAGTACTTC. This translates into CASSLVPSEQYF. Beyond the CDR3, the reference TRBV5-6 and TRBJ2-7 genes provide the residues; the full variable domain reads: DAGVTQSPTHLIKTRGQQVTLRCSPKSGHDTVSWYQQALGQGPQFIFQYYEEEERQRGNFPDRFSGHQFPNYSSELNVNALLLGDSALYLCASSLVPSEQYFGPGTRLTVT.